Listed below are T cell receptor beta chains from one sample, sequenced in a study of metastatic and nonmetastatic thyroid tumors. With MiXCR, TCRdb called clones anew from the PCR reads. The repertoire holds some 15,000 clones, approximately 20% seen once, with roughly 12% in the top ten. Source material: tumor tissue. These receptor sequences come from a female donor with papillary thyroid cancer or a benign thyroid nodule (not recorded which). Some clones in this sample may be carry-over from other donors' samples. Each CDR3 is given with its conserved first and last residue. A D gene is named only where the DNA matches it firmly.

D gene: TRBD1; J gene: TRBJ1-2; V gene: TRBV18; CDR3 protein: CASSGTGDGYTF
D gene: .; J gene: TRBJ1-6; V gene: TRBV6-1; CDR3 protein: CASRSGNNSPLHF
D gene: .; J gene: TRBJ1-6; V gene: TRBV3-1; CDR3 protein: CASSPRAGDSPLHF
D gene: .; J gene: TRBJ2-1; V gene: TRBV4-2; CDR3 protein: CASSQDWATRDEQFF
D gene: TRBD2; J gene: TRBJ2-5; V gene: TRBV12-5; CDR3 protein: CASGFPAGGVETQYF
D gene: TRBD2; J gene: TRBJ2-5; V gene: TRBV20-1; CDR3 protein: CSAMGLAGPLQETQYF
D gene: .; J gene: TRBJ1-1; V gene: TRBV7-3; CDR3 protein: CASSTEAWGQDTEAFF
D gene: TRBD1; J gene: TRBJ2-2; V gene: TRBV6-1; CDR3 protein: CASRARTGTNTGELFF
D gene: .; J gene: TRBJ2-1; V gene: TRBV7-2; CDR3 protein: CASSLFSTDYNEQFF
D gene: .; J gene: TRBJ2-1; V gene: TRBV7-7; CDR3 protein: CASSLGVGVSNEQFF
D gene: TRBD2; J gene: TRBJ2-1; V gene: TRBV6-2/TRBV6-3; CDR3 protein: CASIESGTSLFF
D gene: .; J gene: TRBJ1-2; V gene: TRBV5-1; CDR3 protein: CASSLEEFYGYTF
D gene: .; J gene: TRBJ1-1; V gene: TRBV11-2; CDR3 protein: CASIKAQNTEAFF
D gene: .; J gene: TRBJ2-6; V gene: TRBV6-1; CDR3 protein: CASRDRSGANVLTF
D gene: TRBD2; J gene: TRBJ2-7; V gene: TRBV2; CDR3 protein: CASSELAGVSEQYF
D gene: .; J gene: TRBJ2-3; V gene: TRBV24-1; CDR3 protein: CATSDADGHGSDTQYF
D gene: .; J gene: TRBJ1-2; V gene: TRBV18; CDR3 protein: CASSPPGNRGAGVYGYTF
D gene: TRBD1; J gene: TRBJ1-1; V gene: TRBV29-1; CDR3 protein: CSVEGGQGVVVKKAFF
D gene: .; J gene: TRBJ1-6; V gene: TRBV20-1; CDR3 protein: CSAISSSDSPLHF
D gene: .; J gene: TRBJ2-3; V gene: TRBV27; CDR3 protein: CASSLNRVTDTQYF
D gene: TRBD2; J gene: TRBJ2-7; V gene: TRBV20-1; CDR3 protein: CSAPGGAGGSYEHYF
D gene: TRBD1; J gene: TRBJ2-2; V gene: TRBV12-3/TRBV12-4; CDR3 protein: CANRLQGWVTEELFF
D gene: TRBD1; J gene: TRBJ1-6; V gene: TRBV6-5; CDR3 protein: CASRGQGAKNSYNSPLHF
D gene: .; J gene: TRBJ1-1; V gene: TRBV7-9; CDR3 protein: CASSFQGRDTEAFF
D gene: .; J gene: TRBJ2-1; V gene: TRBV13; CDR3 protein: CASSPKGMGVNEQFF
D gene: .; J gene: TRBJ2-7; V gene: TRBV2; CDR3 protein: CASSSGLAYEQYF
D gene: TRBD2; J gene: TRBJ2-1; V gene: TRBV7-2; CDR3 protein: CASTRGLAGDEQFF
D gene: .; J gene: TRBJ2-5; V gene: TRBV5-1; CDR3 protein: CASSLAQGLQETQYF
D gene: .; J gene: TRBJ1-1; V gene: TRBV28; CDR3 protein: CASRWSGNMNTESFF
D gene: .; J gene: TRBJ1-2; V gene: TRBV6-1; CDR3 protein: CASSPKPYGYTF